This T cell receptor (beta chain) was sequenced in a study of cytomegalovirus exposure and HLA in healthy donors. The V and J ends lost 3 bases and 3 bases respectively, with 14 bases between them. Per the germline V gene, CDR1 is KGHSH and CDR2 is LQKENI. The CDR3 covers 15 residues. Concerning this clone: Its antigen is as yet unknown.

PCR used 60 Vbeta primers and 13 Jbeta primers. The data were produced by immunoSEQ multiplex PCR, yet TCRdb's version contains in-frame clones alone and is incomplete. The sample is made up of about 67,000 clones, and the top ten hold 1.7% of it. Points from the study as a whole: Previously analyzed data showed that most TCR beta V segments were productive at a frequency of about 87% or about 30%. Clonal expansion was found to be greater in HLA-associated TCR beta chains than in equally common others in a later analysis. Several V segments, TRBV6-2 and TRBV6-3 among them, could not be told apart and were dropped. One variant, a missense change in DCLRE1C, was linked in a later analysis to TCR beta V- and J-gene trimming.

This TCR was sampled from a young woman in good health and CMV-seronegative. Sequencing input: PBMCs. This chain links TRBV18 with TRBJ1-1, with D perhaps TRBD1 (6 bases). The DNA of the CDR3 is TGTGCCAGCTCACCCTTACAGGGCGGTTACACTGAAGCTTTCTTT. Translated, it gives CASSPLQGGYTEAFF.